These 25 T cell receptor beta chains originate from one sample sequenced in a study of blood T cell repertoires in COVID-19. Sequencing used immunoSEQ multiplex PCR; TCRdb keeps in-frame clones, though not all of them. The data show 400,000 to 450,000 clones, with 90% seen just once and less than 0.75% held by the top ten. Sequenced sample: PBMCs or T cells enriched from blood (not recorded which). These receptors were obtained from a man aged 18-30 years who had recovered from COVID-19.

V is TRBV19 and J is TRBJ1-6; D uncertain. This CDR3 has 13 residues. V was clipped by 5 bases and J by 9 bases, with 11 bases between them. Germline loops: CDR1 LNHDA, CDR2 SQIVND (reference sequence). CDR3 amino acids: CASSSSPGSPLHF. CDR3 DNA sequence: TGTGCCAGTAGTTCTTCCCCCGGTTCACCCCTCCACTTT.

CDR3: CASSQNIQETQYF. The CDR3 DNA sequence: TGTGCCAGCAGCCAGAACATCCAAGAGACCCAGTACTTC. V is TRBV14 and J is TRBJ2-5; D remains ambiguous. Germline lookup yields CDR1 SGHDN and CDR2 FVKESK. Trimming removed 3 bases at V and 1 base at J, with 6 bases between. The CDR3 sequence is 13 residues long. The whole variable domain, filled in from reference TRBV14 and TRBJ2-5, reads EAGVTQFPSHSVIEKGQTVTLRCDPISGHDNLYWYRRVMGKEIKFLLHFVKESKQDESGMPNNRFLAERTGGTYSTLKVQPAELEDSGVYFCASSQNIQETQYFGPGTRLLVL.

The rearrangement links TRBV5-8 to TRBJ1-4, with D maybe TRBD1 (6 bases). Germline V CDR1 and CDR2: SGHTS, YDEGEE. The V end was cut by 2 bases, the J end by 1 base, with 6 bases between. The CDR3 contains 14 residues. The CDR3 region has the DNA TGTGCCAGCAGCTTACAGGGAACTAATGAAAAACTGTTTTTT. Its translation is CASSLQGTNEKLFF.

Here the CDR3 reads CASSGDRNSPLHF. The CDR3, as DNA: TGTGCCAGCAGTGGGGACAGGAATTCACCCCTCCACTTT. The chain recombines TRBV2 with TRBJ1-6, with 8 bases matching TRBD1. Germline loops: CDR1 SNHLY, CDR2 FYNNEI. The CDR3 totals 13 residues. V shed 4 bases and J 7 bases; nucleotides not matched to a gene: 0.

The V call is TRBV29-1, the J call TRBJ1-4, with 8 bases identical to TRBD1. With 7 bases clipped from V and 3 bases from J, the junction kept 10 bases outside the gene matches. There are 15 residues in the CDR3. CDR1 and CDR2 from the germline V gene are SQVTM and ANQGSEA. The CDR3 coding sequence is TGCAGCGCTATTCAGTTACAGGGGGCTAATGAAAAACTGTTTTTT. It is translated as CSAIQLQGANEKLFF. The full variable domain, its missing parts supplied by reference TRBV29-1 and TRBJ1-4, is SAVISQKPSRDICQRGTSLTIQCQVDSQVTMMFWYRQQPGQSLTLIATANQGSEATYESGFVIDKFPISRPNLTFSTLTVSNMSPEDSSIYLCSAIQLQGANEKLFFGSGTQLSVL.

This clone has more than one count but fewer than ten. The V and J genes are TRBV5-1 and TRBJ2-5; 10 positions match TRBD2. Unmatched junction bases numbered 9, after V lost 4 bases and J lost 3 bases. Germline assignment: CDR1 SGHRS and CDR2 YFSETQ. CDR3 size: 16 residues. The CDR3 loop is CASSPGALAGEETQYF. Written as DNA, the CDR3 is TGCGCCAGCAGCCCCGGAGCGCTAGCGGGAGAAGAGACCCAGTACTTC.

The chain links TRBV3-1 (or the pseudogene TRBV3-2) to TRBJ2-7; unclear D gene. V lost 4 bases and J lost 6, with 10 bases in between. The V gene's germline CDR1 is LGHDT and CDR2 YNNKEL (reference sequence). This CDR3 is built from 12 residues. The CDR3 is CASSPRSGEQYF. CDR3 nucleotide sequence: TGTGCCAGCAGCCCCAGATCGGGCGAGCAGTACTTC.

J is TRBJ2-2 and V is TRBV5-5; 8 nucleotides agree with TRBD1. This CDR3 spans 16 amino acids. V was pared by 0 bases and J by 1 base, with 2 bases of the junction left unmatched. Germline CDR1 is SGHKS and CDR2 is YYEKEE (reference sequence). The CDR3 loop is CASSLAGTGNTGELFF. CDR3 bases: TGTGCCAGCAGCTTGGCCGGGACAGGGAACACCGGGGAGCTGTTTTTT. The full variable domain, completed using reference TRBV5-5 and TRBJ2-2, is DAGVTQSPTHLIKTRGQQVTLRCSPISGHKSVSWYQQVLGQGPQFIFQYYEKEERGRGNFPDRFSARQFPNYSSELNVNALLLGDSALYLCASSLAGTGNTGELFFGEGSRLTVL.

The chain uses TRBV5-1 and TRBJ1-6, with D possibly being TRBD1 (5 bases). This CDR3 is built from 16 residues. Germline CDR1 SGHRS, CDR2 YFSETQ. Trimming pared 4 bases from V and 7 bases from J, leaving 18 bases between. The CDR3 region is CASSRQITSGNSPLHF. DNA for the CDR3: TGCGCCAGCAGCCGACAAATTACATCAGGGAATTCACCCCTCCACTTT.

As DNA, the CDR3 is TGTGCCAGCAGCCCAACGGCAGGGATCGTCGCCTATGGCTACACCTTC. Protein: CASSPTAGIVAYGYTF. The genes are TRBV5-4 and TRBJ1-2; weak D call: TRBD1 (5 bases). The CDR3 is 16 residues long. The germline V gene has CDR1 SGHNT and CDR2 YYREEE (reference sequence). The V end lost 4 bases, the J end lost 4 bases, and 20 bases lay between the germline ends.

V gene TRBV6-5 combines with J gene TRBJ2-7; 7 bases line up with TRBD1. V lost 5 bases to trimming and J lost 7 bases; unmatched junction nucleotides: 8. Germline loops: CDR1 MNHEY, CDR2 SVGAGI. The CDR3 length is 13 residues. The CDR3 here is CASSRDRDREQYF. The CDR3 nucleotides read TGTGCCAGCAGTCGCGACAGGGATCGGGAGCAGTACTTC.

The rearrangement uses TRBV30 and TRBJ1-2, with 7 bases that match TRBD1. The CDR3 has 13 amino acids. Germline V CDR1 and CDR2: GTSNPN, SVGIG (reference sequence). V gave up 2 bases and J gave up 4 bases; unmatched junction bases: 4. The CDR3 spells CAWSRDSLYGYTF. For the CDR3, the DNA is TGTGCCTGGAGTAGGGACAGCCTCTATGGCTACACCTTC.

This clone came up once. CDR3 loop: CASSSPWGRDSYEQYF. CDR3 nucleotide sequence: TGTGCCAGCAGTTCACCCTGGGGCAGGGACTCCTACGAGCAGTACTTC. This chain connects TRBV27 to TRBJ2-7, with a weak D call TRBD1 (5 bases). This CDR3 contains 16 residues. Deletions cut 4 bases from V and 0 bases from J, with 16 bases between. Looked up from germline, CDR1 is MNHEY and CDR2 is SMNVEV (reference sequence).

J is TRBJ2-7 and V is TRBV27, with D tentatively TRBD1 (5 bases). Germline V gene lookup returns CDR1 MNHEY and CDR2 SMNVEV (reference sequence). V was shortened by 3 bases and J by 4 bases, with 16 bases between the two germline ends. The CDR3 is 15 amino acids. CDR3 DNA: TGTGCCAGCAGTTTCTCCTCGGCAGGGCAATACGAGCAGTACTTC. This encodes CASSFSSAGQYEQYF.

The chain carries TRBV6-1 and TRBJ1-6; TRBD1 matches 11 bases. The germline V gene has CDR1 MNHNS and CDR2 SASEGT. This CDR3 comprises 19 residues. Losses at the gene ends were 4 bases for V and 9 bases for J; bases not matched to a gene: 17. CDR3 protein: CASSVDRGHGNPLSSPLHF. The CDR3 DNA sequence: TGTGCCAGCAGTGTGGACAGGGGGCATGGGAACCCCCTCAGTTCACCCCTCCACTTT.

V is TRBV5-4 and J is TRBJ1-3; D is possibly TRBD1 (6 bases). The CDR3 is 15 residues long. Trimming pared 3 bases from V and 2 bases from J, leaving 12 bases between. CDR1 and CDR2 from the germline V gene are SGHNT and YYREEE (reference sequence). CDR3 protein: CASSSGGTAGNTIYF. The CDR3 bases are TGTGCCAGCAGCTCGGGGGGCACCGCTGGAAACACCATATATTTT.

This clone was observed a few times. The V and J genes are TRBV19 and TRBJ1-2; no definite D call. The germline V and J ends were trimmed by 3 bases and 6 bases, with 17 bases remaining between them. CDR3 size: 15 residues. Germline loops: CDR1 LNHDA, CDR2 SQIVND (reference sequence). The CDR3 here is CASSIIWVIGDGYTF. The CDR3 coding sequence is TGTGCCAGTAGTATTATTTGGGTTATCGGAGATGGCTACACCTTC.

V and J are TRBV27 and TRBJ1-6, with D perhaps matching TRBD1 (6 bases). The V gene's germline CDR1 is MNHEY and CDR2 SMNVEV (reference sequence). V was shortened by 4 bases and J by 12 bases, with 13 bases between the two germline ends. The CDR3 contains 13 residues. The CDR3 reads CASSYTYREPLHF. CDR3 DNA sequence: TGTGCCAGCAGTTACACTTACAGGGAACCCCTCCACTTT.

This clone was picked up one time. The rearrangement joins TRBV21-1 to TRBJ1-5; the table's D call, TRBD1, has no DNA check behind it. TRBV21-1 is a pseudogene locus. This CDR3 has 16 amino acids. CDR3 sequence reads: CASTPPDRNSNQPQHF. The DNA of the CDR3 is TGTGCCAGCACCCCGCCGGACAGAAATAGCAATCAGCCCCAGCATTTT.

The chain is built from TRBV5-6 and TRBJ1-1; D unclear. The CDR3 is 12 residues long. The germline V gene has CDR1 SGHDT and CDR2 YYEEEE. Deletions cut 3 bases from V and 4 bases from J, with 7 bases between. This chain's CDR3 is CASSSRSTEAFF. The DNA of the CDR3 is TGTGCCAGCAGCTCGCGATCCACTGAAGCTTTCTTT.

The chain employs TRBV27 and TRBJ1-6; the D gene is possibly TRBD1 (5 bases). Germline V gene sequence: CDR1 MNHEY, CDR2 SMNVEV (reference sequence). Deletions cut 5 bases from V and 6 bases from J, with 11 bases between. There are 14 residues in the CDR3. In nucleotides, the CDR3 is TGTGCCAGCAGTCTACGGGGGTTTAATTCACCCCTCCACTTT. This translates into CASSLRGFNSPLHF.

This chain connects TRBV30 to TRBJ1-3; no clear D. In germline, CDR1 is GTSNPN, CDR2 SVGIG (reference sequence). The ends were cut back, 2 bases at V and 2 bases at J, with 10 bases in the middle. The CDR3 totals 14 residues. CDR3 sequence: CAWSFQVTGNTIYF. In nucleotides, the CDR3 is TGTGCCTGGAGTTTCCAGGTGACTGGAAACACCATATATTTT.

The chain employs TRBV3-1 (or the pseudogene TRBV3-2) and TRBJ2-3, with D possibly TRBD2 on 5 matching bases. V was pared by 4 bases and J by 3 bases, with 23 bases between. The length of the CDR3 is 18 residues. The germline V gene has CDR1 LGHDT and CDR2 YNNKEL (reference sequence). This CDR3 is CASSPPTPYGRRTDTQYF. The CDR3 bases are TGTGCCAGCAGCCCACCCACCCCCTACGGACGGAGGACAGATACGCAGTATTTT.

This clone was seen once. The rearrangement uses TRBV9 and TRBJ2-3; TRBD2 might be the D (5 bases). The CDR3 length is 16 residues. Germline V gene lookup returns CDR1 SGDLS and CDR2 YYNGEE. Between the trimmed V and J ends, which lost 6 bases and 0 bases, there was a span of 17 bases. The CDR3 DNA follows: TGTGCCAGCAAAACCCCGGACTTGGCTAGCACAGATACGCAGTATTTT. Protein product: CASKTPDLASTDTQYF.

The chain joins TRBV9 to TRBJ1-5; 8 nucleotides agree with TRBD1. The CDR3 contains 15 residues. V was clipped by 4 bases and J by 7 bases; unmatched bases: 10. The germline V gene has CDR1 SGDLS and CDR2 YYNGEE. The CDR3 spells CASSPSDRGKQPQHF. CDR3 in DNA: TGTGCCAGCAGCCCCTCCGACAGGGGAAAACAGCCCCAGCATTTT.